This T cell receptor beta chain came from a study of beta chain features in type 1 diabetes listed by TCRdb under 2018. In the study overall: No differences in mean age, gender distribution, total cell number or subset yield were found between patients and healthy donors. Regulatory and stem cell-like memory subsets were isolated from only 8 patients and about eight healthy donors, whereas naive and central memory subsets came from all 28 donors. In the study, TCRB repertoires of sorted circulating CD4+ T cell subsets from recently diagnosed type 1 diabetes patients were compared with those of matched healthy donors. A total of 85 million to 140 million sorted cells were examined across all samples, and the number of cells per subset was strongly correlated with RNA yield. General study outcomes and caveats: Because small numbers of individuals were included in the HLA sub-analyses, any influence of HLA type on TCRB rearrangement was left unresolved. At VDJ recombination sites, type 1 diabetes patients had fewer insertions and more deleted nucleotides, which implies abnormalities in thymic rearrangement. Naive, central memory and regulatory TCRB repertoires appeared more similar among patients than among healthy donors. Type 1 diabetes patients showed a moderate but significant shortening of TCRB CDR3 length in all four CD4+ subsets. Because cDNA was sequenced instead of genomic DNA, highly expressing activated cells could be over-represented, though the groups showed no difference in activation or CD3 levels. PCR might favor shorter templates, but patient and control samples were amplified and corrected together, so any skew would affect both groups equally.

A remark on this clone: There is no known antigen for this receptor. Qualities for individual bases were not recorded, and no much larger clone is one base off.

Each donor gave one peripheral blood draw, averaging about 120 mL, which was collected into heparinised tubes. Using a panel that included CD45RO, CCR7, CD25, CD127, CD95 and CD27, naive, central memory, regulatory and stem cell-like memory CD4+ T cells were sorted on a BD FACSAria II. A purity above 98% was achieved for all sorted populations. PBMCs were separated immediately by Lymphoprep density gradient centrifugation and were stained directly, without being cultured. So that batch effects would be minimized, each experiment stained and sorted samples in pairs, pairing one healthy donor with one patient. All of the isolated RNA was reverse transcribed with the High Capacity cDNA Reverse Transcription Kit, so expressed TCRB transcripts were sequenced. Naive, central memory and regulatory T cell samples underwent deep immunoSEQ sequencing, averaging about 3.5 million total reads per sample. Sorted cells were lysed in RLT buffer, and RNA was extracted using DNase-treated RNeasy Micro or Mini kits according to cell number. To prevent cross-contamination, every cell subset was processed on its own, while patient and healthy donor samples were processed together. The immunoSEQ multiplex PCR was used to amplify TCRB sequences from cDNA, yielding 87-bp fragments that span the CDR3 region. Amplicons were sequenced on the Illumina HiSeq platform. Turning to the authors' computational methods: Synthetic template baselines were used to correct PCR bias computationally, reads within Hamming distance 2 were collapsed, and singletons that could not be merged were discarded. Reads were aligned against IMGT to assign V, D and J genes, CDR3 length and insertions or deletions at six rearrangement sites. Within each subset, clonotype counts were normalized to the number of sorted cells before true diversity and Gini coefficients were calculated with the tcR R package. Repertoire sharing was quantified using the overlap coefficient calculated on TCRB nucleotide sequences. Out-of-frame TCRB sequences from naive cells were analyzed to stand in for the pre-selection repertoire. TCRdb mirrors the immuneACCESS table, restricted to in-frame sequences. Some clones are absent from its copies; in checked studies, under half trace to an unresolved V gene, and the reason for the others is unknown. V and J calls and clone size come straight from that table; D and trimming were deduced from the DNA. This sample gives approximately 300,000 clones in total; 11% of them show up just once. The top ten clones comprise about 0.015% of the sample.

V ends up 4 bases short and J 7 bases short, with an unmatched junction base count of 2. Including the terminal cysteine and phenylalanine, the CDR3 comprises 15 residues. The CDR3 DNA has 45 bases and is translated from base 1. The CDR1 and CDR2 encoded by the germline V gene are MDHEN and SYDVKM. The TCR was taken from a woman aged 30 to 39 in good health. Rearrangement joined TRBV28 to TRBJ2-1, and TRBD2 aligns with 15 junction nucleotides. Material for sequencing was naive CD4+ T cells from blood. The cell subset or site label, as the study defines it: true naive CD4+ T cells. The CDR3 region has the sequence CASSWGLAGGNEQFF. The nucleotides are TGTGCCAGCAGTTGGGGACTAGCGGGAGGAAATGAGCAGTTCTTC.